Listed below are T cell receptor beta chains from one sample, sequenced in a study of STAT5B mutations in CD4+ large granular lymphocyte leukemia. Using immunoSEQ multiplex PCR, the repertoire was profiled, and TCRdb retains in-frame clones only, with some absent. This table has 23,000 or so clones, around three quarters appearing once. Input material: CD4+ T cells from blood buffy coats. All receptors come from a human donor in good health. Both conserved end residues are part of each CDR3. The D gene is left open where the match is weak. Expanded clones get a size class; other rows say once, few or many, or leave the size out.

clone_size d_call cdr3_length j_call v_call cdr3_nt cdr3_aa
. . 13 TRBJ1-6 TRBV30 TGTGCGGGGGGGGCAGGAGTCAACTCACCCCTCCACTTT CAGGAGVNSPLHF
. . 17 TRBJ2-2 TRBV5-5 TGTGCCAGCAGCTTGGGATTCGGGGGGCAGGTCACCGGGGAGCTGTTTTTT CASSLGFGGQVTGELFF
. . 14 TRBJ2-5 TRBV6-5 TGTGCCAGCAGTGCCACTGGACAGCCAGAGACCCAGTACTTC CASSATGQPETQYF
. . 15 TRBJ2-2 TRBV7-9 TGTGCCAGCAGCTCCCCCTACTCGGGCACCGGGGAGCTGTTTTTT CASSSPYSGTGELFF
. TRBD1 16 TRBJ1-4 TRBV5-6 TGTGCCAGCAGCTTATTACAGGGGGACTTGAATGAAAAACTGTTTTTT CASSLLQGDLNEKLFF
. . 15 TRBJ2-7 TRBV6-1 TGTGCCACCAAACGCTCCGCGGACTTCTCCTACGAGCAGTACTTC CATKRSADFSYEQYF
few TRBD1 15 TRBJ1-1 TRBV30 TGTGCCTGGTCAGGACAGGGCGCCATGAACACTGAAGCTTTCTTT CAWSGQGAMNTEAFF
once . 17 TRBJ2-7 TRBV4-2 TGTGCCAGCAGCCAAGATAGACCGAGCGGCAGGTCGTCTAATTCGGTCTTC CASSQDRPSGRSSNSVF
. TRBD1 13 TRBJ1-4 TRBV29-1 TGCAGCGTTGGACAGGGGAAAGGTGAAAAACTGTTTTTT CSVGQGKGEKLFF
. . 15 TRBJ2-6 TRBV6-5 TGTGCCAGCAGCCAGCAGGGAGCTGGGGCCAACGTCCTGACTTTC CASSQQGAGANVLTF
. . 13 TRBJ1-2 TRBV6-6 TGTGCCAGCTCTCGGGGTAGCGGTGGAGGCTACACCTTC CASSRGSGGGYTF
. . 15 TRBJ2-1 TRBV5-4 TGTGCCAGCAGCGATCCGGGACGGAGAGACAATGAGCAGTTCTTC CASSDPGRRDNEQFF
. . 13 TRBJ1-1 TRBV28 TGTGCCAGCAGCTCCCCGTCAGGGGAGTTCGGTTTCTTT CASSSPSGEFGFF
few TRBD2 15 TRBJ2-6 TRBV7-9 TGTGCCAGCACCTCTAGCGGGTCTGGGGCCAACGTCCTGACTTTC CASTSSGSGANVLTF
. . 17 TRBJ2-7 TRBV7-8 TGTGCCAGCAGCTTAGCATTGGGCGGAAATAGTGCCTACGAGCAGTACTTC CASSLALGGNSAYEQYF
. . 19 TRBJ1-2 TRBV1 TGCACCAGCAGTCCTCTAGACAGGACCACTATTAACGATAACTATGGCTACACCTTC CTSSPLDRTTINDNYGYTF
. . 17 TRBJ2-2 TRBV4-1 TGCGCCAGCAGCCAAGATACAGGGCAACGGAGGACCGGGGAGCTGTTTTTT CASSQDTGQRRTGELFF
. . 18 TRBJ2-3 TRBV11-2 TGTGCCAGCAGCTTAGGTCGTGGAAGCGGATATAGCACAGATACGCAGTATTTT CASSLGRGSGYSTDTQYF
few . 14 TRBJ2-7 TRBV6-5 TGTGCCAGCGCGGGGCGGGGCTCCTCCTACGAGCAGTACTTC CASAGRGSSYEQYF
. TRBD1 14 TRBJ2-1 TRBV25-1 TGTGCCAGCACCCCGGGACAGGGCTACGGTGAGCAGTTCTTC CASTPGQGYGEQFF
. TRBD1 15 TRBJ2-2 TRBV19 TGTGCCAGTAGTGCGGACAGGGCGATCACCGGGGAGCTGTTTTTT CASSADRAITGELFF
. . 15 TRBJ1-1 TRBV18 TGTGCCAGCTCACCACTTGGGACGGGGTCTACTGAAGCTTTCTTT CASSPLGTGSTEAFF